The table lists the clone carrying this T cell receptor beta chain with many counts. The CDR3 covers 14 residues. Germline V lookup: CDR1 GTSNPN, CDR2 SVGIG (reference sequence). Trimming removed 0 bases from V and 1 base from J, with 9 bases in between. This entry comes from a study of blood T cell repertoires in COVID-19. Across the study: Sites in the United States, Italy and Spain provided acute and convalescent COVID-19 samples. In each case, the material was cDNA or gDNA derived from T cells, B-cell-depleted T cells, or PBMCs.

In the authors' methods: Estimation of nucleated cell counts relied on the amplification of reference gene primers. TCRdb's copy holds only in-frame clones and misses some; the assay was immunoSEQ multiplex PCR. The V and J calls and clone size come from that table; D and trimming were worked out from the DNA. The sample holds 100,000 to 120,000 clones; 60% to 85% are singletons and the top ten take around 1.9%. This sequence was found in a woman aged 40 to 50 with acute or convalescent COVID-19. What was sequenced was peripheral blood. The genes are TRBV30 and TRBJ1-2; D gene ambiguous. DNA of the CDR3: TGTGCCTGGAGTGTTCCACCTAATAACTATGGCTACACCTTC. Its translation is CAWSVPPNNYGYTF.